This passage covers 28 T cell receptor beta chains from one sample sequenced in a study of identical twins. Using its own MiXCR run on the 5' RACE reads, TCRdb lists one record per CDR3 protein. The table records under 400,000 distinct CDR3 sequences, about 10% of them present only once. Sequenced: naive T cells sorted from blood. Every receptor here comes from a woman aged 45-59 years in good health.

This clonotype was counted ten times or more. The chain carries TRBV20-1 and TRBJ2-5; D is unresolved. From germline, CDR1 is DFQATT and CDR2 SNEGSKA (reference sequence). Trimming removed 5 bases at V and 5 bases at J, with 18 bases between. The CDR3 consists of 14 residues. The chain's CDR3 is CSAETAAPAETQYF. The DNA of the CDR3 is TGCAGTGCTGAAACTGCCGCCCCTGCGGAGACCCAGTACTTC.

The V gene is TRBV5-1, the J gene TRBJ1-2; no reliable D call. This CDR3 has 14 residues. Trimming removed 4 bases from V and 2 bases from J, with 12 bases in between. Looked up from germline, CDR1 is SGHRS and CDR2 is YFSETQ. The CDR3, as DNA: TGCGCCAGCAGCCCACGGGTTGACAACTATGGCTACACCTTC. Amino acid sequence: CASSPRVDNYGYTF.

This clonotype was picked up a small number of times. The gene calls are TRBV10-3 and TRBJ2-4; no reliable D call. Germline CDR1 and CDR2: ENHRY and SYGVKD. Trimming took 0 bases from V and 7 from J, leaving 10 bases between them. The CDR3 sequence is 14 residues long. This CDR3 is CAISESVGRNIQYF. The CDR3 coding sequence is TGTGCCATCAGTGAGTCCGTAGGGCGGAACATTCAGTACTTC.

This clonotype was counted between two and nine times. The rearrangement joins TRBV5-5 to TRBJ1-6, with D possibly being TRBD1 (6 bases). CDR1 and CDR2 from the germline V gene are SGHKS and YYEKEE (reference sequence). The CDR3 sequence is 15 residues long. V was cut by 2 bases and J by 7 bases, with 13 bases left in between. The CDR3 nucleotides are TGTGCCAGCAGCTTAGGGGGGACGGGAAATTCACCCCTCCACTTT. Its translation: CASSLGGTGNSPLHF. The variable domain in full, with the rest retrieved from reference TRBV5-5 and TRBJ1-6, is DAGVTQSPTHLIKTRGQQVTLRCSPISGHKSVSWYQQVLGQGPQFIFQYYEKEERGRGNFPDRFSARQFPNYSSELNVNALLLGDSALYLCASSLGGTGNSPLHFGNGTRLTVT.

This clonotype was detected only a few times. The chain is built from TRBV15 and TRBJ2-5, with 7 bases matching TRBD2. The germline V gene has CDR1 LNHNV and CDR2 YYDKDF (reference sequence). This CDR3 has 15 amino acids. V was pared by 1 base and J by 2 bases, with 4 bases of the junction left unmatched. The CDR3 nucleotides are TGTGCCACCAGCAGAGGGCAGGGAGGGCAAGAGACCCAGTACTTC. It codes for CATSRGQGGQETQYF.

This clonotype has only a few counts. V is TRBV27 and J is TRBJ2-2, with no clear D. CDR1 MNHEY and CDR2 SMNVEV come from the germline V gene (reference sequence). The V end was cut by 6 bases, the J end by 6 bases, with 11 bases between. The CDR3 totals 13 residues. The DNA of the CDR3 is TGTGCCAGCAGCCAAAGGATCGCCGGGGAGCTGTTTTTT. It translates to CASSQRIAGELFF.

This clonotype has more than one count but fewer than ten. This chain joins TRBV5-6 and TRBJ1-1; D may be TRBD1 (6 bases). Germline-derived CDR1 and CDR2 are SGHDT and YYEEEE. V was pared by 4 bases and J by 7 bases, with 11 bases between. CDR3 size: 12 residues. In DNA, the CDR3 is TGTGCCAGCAGCCGGGGGCTTGGTGAAGCTTTCTTT. It is translated as CASSRGLGEAFF.

This clonotype has at least ten counts. This CDR3 reads CASGSGTSNIQYF. CDR3 nucleotide sequence: TGTGCTAGTGGATCCGGGACTAGCAACATTCAGTACTTC. This chain joins TRBV12-5 and TRBJ2-4; 9 bases agree with TRBD2. Germline CDR1 LGHNT, CDR2 FRNRAP. Losses at the gene ends were 6 bases for V and 7 bases for J; bases not matched to a gene: 4. The CDR3 runs 13 residues.

The chain recombines TRBV29-1 with TRBJ2-2; D unclear. This CDR3 spans 14 amino acids. Germline CDR1 and CDR2: SQVTM and ANQGSEA. V lost 8 bases to trimming and J lost 0 bases, with 13 bases between them. CDR3 sequence: CSCRLSANTGELFF. CDR3 bases: TGCAGCTGTAGACTCTCCGCGAACACCGGGGAGCTGTTTTTT.

The V and J genes are TRBV29-1 and TRBJ2-2, with 9 bases lining up with TRBD1. Per the germline V gene, CDR1 is SQVTM and CDR2 is ANQGSEA. The V and J ends lost 7 bases and 7 bases, in that order; junction bases with no gene match: 10. The CDR3 covers 14 residues. The CDR3 nucleotides read TGCAGCGCGTTACCCACAGGGGGCAGCGGGGAGCTGTTTTTT. Its translation is CSALPTGGSGELFF.

V usage is TRBV5-1 and J usage is TRBJ2-7, with 9 nucleotides matching TRBD2. This CDR3 has 16 residues. CDR1 SGHRS and CDR2 YFSETQ come from the germline V gene. Trimming at V came to 0 bases and at J to 2 bases, leaving 6 bases not matched to a gene. The chain's CDR3 is CASSLEPTSGPYEQYF. The DNA of the CDR3 is TGCGCCAGCAGCTTGGAACCGACTAGCGGCCCCTACGAGCAGTACTTC.

The V call is TRBV10-3, the J call TRBJ1-4; weak D call: TRBD1 (5 bases). Trimming shortened V by 2 bases and J by 10 bases, and 17 bases separated the two germline ends. The CDR3 is made up of 15 amino acids. Germline loops: CDR1 ENHRY, CDR2 SYGVKD. CDR3 in amino acids: CAISEKVEGSAKLFF. The CDR3 DNA is TGTGCCATCAGTGAGAAGGTGGAGGGGTCTGCAAAACTGTTTTTT.

J is TRBJ2-3 and V is TRBV7-8, with a weak D call TRBD2 (5 bases). Germline V CDR1 and CDR2: SGHVS, FQNEAQ. Trimming stripped 5 bases from V and 10 bases from J, with 19 bases between. CDR3 length: 14 amino acids. CDR3 loop: CASSQKGGVDPQYF. CDR3 in DNA: TGTGCCAGCAGCCAAAAAGGAGGCGTCGACCCGCAGTATTTT.

The rearrangement uses TRBV5-1 and TRBJ2-7; D remains ambiguous. Germline V CDR1 and CDR2: SGHRS, YFSETQ. V lost 0 bases and J 5 bases, leaving 9 bases between the germline ends. CDR3 size: 13 residues. The CDR3 here is CASSLEGLHEQYF. For the CDR3, the DNA is TGCGCCAGCAGCTTGGAAGGGTTACACGAGCAGTACTTC.

This clonotype was observed many times. This chain links TRBV3-1 with TRBJ1-5, with D uncertain. The ends were cut back, 2 bases at V and 9 bases at J, with 5 bases in the middle. This CDR3 comprises 11 residues. Germline V gene data show CDR1 as LGHDT and CDR2 as YNNKEL (reference sequence). The CDR3 nucleotides are TGTGCCAGCAGCCAAAATGGGCCCCAGCATTTT. As protein: CASSQNGPQHF.

The V call is TRBV4-1, the J call TRBJ2-2, with D tentatively TRBD2 (5 bases). V lost 0 bases and J 2 bases, leaving 16 bases between the germline ends. Germline loops: CDR1 MGHRA, CDR2 YSYEKL. CDR3 length: 18 residues. For the CDR3, the DNA is TGCGCCAGCAGCCAAGATCGAAGGTGGGAGCCAAACACCGGGGAGCTGTTTTTT. It specifies CASSQDRRWEPNTGELFF.

The chain joins TRBV3-1 to TRBJ2-5; D not resolved. The ends were cut back, 3 bases at V and 5 bases at J, with 7 bases in the middle. Germline values: CDR1 LGHDT, CDR2 YNNKEL (reference sequence). The CDR3 has 12 amino acids. The CDR3 reads CASSHSDETQYF. The CDR3 nucleotides read TGTGCCAGCAGCCATTCAGACGAGACCCAGTACTTC.

The sample holds a few counts of this clonotype. The gene calls are TRBV5-1 and TRBJ1-1; D gene uncertain. The CDR3 covers 15 residues. Germline CDR1 reads SGHRS; CDR2 reads YFSETQ. The V end was cut by 0 bases, the J end by 1 base, with 10 bases between. The CDR3 protein is CASSLDEGQNTEAFF. The CDR3, as DNA: TGCGCCAGCAGCTTGGATGAGGGCCAGAACACTGAAGCTTTCTTT.

This clonotype appeared a few times. The V and J genes are TRBV20-1 and TRBJ2-1; 14 bases are shared with TRBD2. This CDR3 comprises 15 residues. V shed 4 bases and J 8 bases; nucleotides not matched to a gene: 7. Germline values: CDR1 DFQATT, CDR2 SNEGSKA (reference sequence). The CDR3 here is CSATPTSGRAHEQFF. The CDR3 DNA reads TGCAGTGCTACCCCGACTAGCGGGAGGGCTCATGAGCAGTTCTTC.

The chain links TRBV12-5 to TRBJ2-4; D may be TRBD2 (7 bases). Germline V gene sequence: CDR1 LGHNT, CDR2 FRNRAP. V was clipped by 7 bases and J by 8 bases, with 27 bases between them. The CDR3 is made up of 17 amino acids. The CDR3, as DNA: TGTGCTAGTGCCTTACCCCGGTGGGAGGGGGGGGAGGACATTCAGTACTTC. Its protein is CASALPRWEGGEDIQYF.

This chain connects TRBV5-5 to TRBJ2-4, with 8 positions matching TRBD2. Germline V gives CDR1 SGHKS, CDR2 YYEKEE (reference sequence). This CDR3 has 14 residues. The junction had 8 bases not matched to a gene; V was cut back by 5 bases and J by 7 bases. The CDR3: CASSRTSPDNIQYF. CDR3 sequence (DNA): TGTGCCAGCAGTCGGACTAGCCCAGACAACATTCAGTACTTC.

The rearrangement uses TRBV5-1 and TRBJ2-1; 10 positions agree with TRBD2. This CDR3 is built from 15 residues. V gave up 7 bases and J gave up 3 bases; unmatched junction bases: 7. Germline V gene sequence: CDR1 SGHRS, CDR2 YFSETQ. The CDR3 reads CASGEREGVYNEQFF. CDR3 coding DNA: TGCGCCAGCGGTGAGCGGGAGGGCGTCTACAATGAGCAGTTCTTC.

There are a few counts of this clonotype. This chain connects TRBV20-1 to TRBJ2-1; D may match TRBD1 or TRBD2 (7 bases each). The CDR3 is 15 amino acids. V was trimmed by 0 bases and J by 9 bases, leaving 18 bases between them. Germline CDR1 and CDR2: DFQATT and SNEGSKA (reference sequence). The CDR3 DNA reads as TGCAGTGCTAGAGAACGGACAGGACTAGGTAGTGAGCAGTTCTTC. This sequence encodes CSARERTGLGSEQFF.

The table lists this clonotype with a few counts. The rearrangement uses TRBV11-2 and TRBJ2-1; 8 nucleotides agree with TRBD2. Looked up from germline, CDR1 is SGHAT and CDR2 is FQNNGV. With 4 bases clipped from V and 10 bases from J, the junction kept 15 bases outside the gene matches. The CDR3 totals 16 residues. The CDR3 protein is CASSSASGRSVSEQFF. CDR3 nucleotide sequence: TGTGCCAGCAGCTCAGCTAGCGGGCGTTCCGTGAGCGAGCAGTTCTTC.

V is TRBV12-3 or TRBV12-4 and J is TRBJ2-1, with 8 bases lining up with TRBD1. This CDR3 region has 15 residues. The trim removed 1 base at V and 8 bases at J, leaving 7 bases unmatched. CDR3 in amino acids: CASSLDGGQEHEQFF. CDR3 nucleotides: TGTGCCAGCAGTTTAGACGGGGGACAGGAACATGAGCAGTTCTTC.

The chain couples TRBV10-3 to TRBJ2-7, with D possibly matching TRBD2 (7 bases). Trimming stripped 4 bases from V and 2 bases from J, with 12 bases between. The length of the CDR3 is 14 residues. Per the germline V gene, CDR1 is ENHRY and CDR2 is SYGVKD. CDR3 loop: CAISAIGGAYEQYV. CDR3 DNA sequence: TGTGCCATCAGTGCCATAGGGGGGGCCTACGAGCAGTACGTC.

This clonotype was counted many times. The V call is TRBV5-1, the J call TRBJ2-3; 15 bases agree with TRBD2. The CDR3 covers 14 residues. Germline CDR1 is SGHRS and CDR2 is YFSETQ. Trimming at V came to 7 bases and at J to 3 bases, leaving 0 bases not matched to a gene. The CDR3 DNA reads TGCGCCAGCGGGACTAGCGGGAGGACAGATACGCAGTATTTT. Translation gives CASGTSGRTDTQYF.

Here the CDR3 reads CASSSNYENSYEQYF. The CDR3 nucleotides are TGTGCCAGCAGCTCTAATTACGAGAACTCCTACGAGCAGTACTTC. The chain recombines TRBV7-2 with TRBJ2-7, with D hard to call. CDR1 is SGHTA and CDR2 is FQGNSA in the germline V gene. V lost 4 bases and J 0 bases, leaving 13 bases between the germline ends. The length of the CDR3 is 15 residues.